Listed here are 14 T cell receptor beta chains from one sample, sequenced in a study of cytomegalovirus exposure and HLA in healthy donors. It was with 60 Vbeta and 13 Jbeta primers that the PCR ran. This table comes from immunoSEQ multiplex PCR, and its TCRdb copy is limited to in-frame clones, with some not included. Of 120,000 or so clones listed, roughly a sixth are singletons. The specimen sequenced was PBMCs. The receptors shown here come from a female donor in good health and CMV-seropositive.

Comments on this clone: The junction does not match germline at one end; this may be a read error. The gene calls are TRBV15 and TRBJ1-2, with a possible D match to TRBD1 (5 bases). Germline assignment: CDR1 LNHNV and CDR2 YYDKDF (reference sequence). CDR3 length equals 14 residues. In DNA, the CDR3 is TGTGCCACGAGCACCCAAACAGGCGCCTATGGCTACACCTTC. It translates to CATSTQTGAYGYTF.

Only a few counts were recorded for this clone. The chain links TRBV5-1 to TRBJ1-2; 9 bases are shared with TRBD1. The CDR3 has 18 residues. Per the germline V gene, CDR1 is SGHRS and CDR2 is YFSETQ. V trimming: 6 bases; J trimming: 6 bases; junction bases outside the gene matches: 21. The CDR3 DNA is TGCGCCAGCAAACTCCGCTTCGGGACAGGGAGCGATCCCCATGGCTACACCTTC. This gives the protein CASKLRFGTGSDPHGYTF.

This clone has more than one count but fewer than ten. V gene TRBV5-1 combines with J gene TRBJ1-4, with 9 nucleotides matching TRBD1. The CDR3 covers 15 residues. The J segment lost 8 bases and the V segment lost 4 bases, leaving 9 bases of the junction unmatched. Germline assignment: CDR1 SGHRS and CDR2 YFSETQ. The CDR3 loop reads CASSAGTGWQEKLFF. CDR3 in DNA: TGCGCCAGCAGCGCCGGGACAGGGTGGCAGGAAAAACTGTTTTTT.

This clone was seen a few times. CDR3 residues: CASKIGRGYTEAFF. CDR3 in DNA: TGTGCCAGCAAGATCGGCAGGGGGTACACTGAAGCTTTCTTT. This chain links TRBV6-5 with TRBJ1-1, with 7 bases matching TRBD1. V was clipped by 7 bases and J by 3 bases; unmatched bases: 8. Germline V CDR1 and CDR2: MNHEY, SVGAGI. The CDR3 covers 14 residues.

This clone was detected a few times. The chain joins TRBV2 to TRBJ1-1, with D possibly being TRBD1 (5 bases). The CDR3 spans 13 residues. Germline values: CDR1 SNHLY, CDR2 FYNNEI. The V gene lost 2 bases and the J gene lost 1 base, with 5 bases spanning the gap. The CDR3 region has the DNA TGTGCCAGCAGTGAACAGGGGAACACTGAAGCTTTCTTT. Translating it yields CASSEQGNTEAFF.

The chain carries TRBV28 and TRBJ2-3, with D possibly being TRBD2 (6 bases). V lost 4 bases and J 1 base, leaving 12 bases between the germline ends. This CDR3 contains 15 residues. CDR1 is MDHEN, CDR2 SYDVKM, per germline. CDR3 residues: CASSYLAGRTDTQYF. Here the CDR3 DNA reads TGTGCCAGCAGTTACTTGGCGGGGCGCACAGATACGCAGTATTTT.

The chain joins TRBV28 to TRBJ1-5; D not certain. Trimming took 2 bases from V and 6 from J, leaving 5 bases between them. This CDR3 comprises 12 residues. Germline V gene data show CDR1 as MDHEN and CDR2 as SYDVKM. The CDR3 sequence is CASSLVGQPQHF. CDR3 in DNA: TGTGCCAGCAGTTTAGTCGGTCAGCCCCAGCATTTT.

The genes are TRBV5-1 and TRBJ1-1, with D possibly TRBD1 on 5 matching bases. Per the germline V gene, CDR1 is SGHRS and CDR2 is YFSETQ. Trimming stripped 5 bases from V and 4 bases from J, with 12 bases between. The CDR3 spans 13 residues. The DNA for the CDR3 is TGCGCCAGCAGAGGCAGGGAGGGCACTGAAGCTTTCTTT. Residues: CASRGREGTEAFF. Together with reference TRBV5-1 and TRBJ1-1, the CDR3 gives the full variable domain: KAGVTQTPRYLIKTRGQQVTLSCSPISGHRSVSWYQQTPGQGLQFLFEYFSETQRNKGNFPGRFSGRQFSNSRSEMNVSTLELGDSALYLCASRGREGTEAFFGQGTRLTVV.

This clone was detected only a few times. The chain uses TRBV4-3 and TRBJ2-3, with 7 bases matching TRBD2. The CDR3 consists of 15 residues. Germline CDR1 reads LGHNA; CDR2 reads YSLEER. The V and J ends lost 2 bases and 4 bases, in that order; junction bases with no gene match: 6. The CDR3 sequence is CASSQLWDYPDTQYF. The CDR3 bases are TGCGCCAGCAGCCAACTTTGGGACTACCCAGATACGCAGTATTTT.

V is TRBV7-9 and J is TRBJ1-1; D perhaps matches TRBD1 (6 bases). CDR1 SEHNR and CDR2 FQNEAQ come from the germline V gene (reference sequence). The CDR3 length is 17 residues. V was shortened by 5 bases and J by 1 base, with 20 bases between the two germline ends. The CDR3 sequence is CASSHGQLSNRNTEAFF. CDR3 DNA sequence: TGTGCCAGCAGCCATGGACAGCTCTCAAACAGGAACACTGAAGCTTTCTTT.

The J gene is TRBJ2-5, the V gene TRBV2; 7 bases fit TRBD1. V was clipped by 6 bases and J by 5 bases; unmatched bases: 12. Germline values: CDR1 SNHLY, CDR2 FYNNEI. The CDR3 is 15 amino acids. In DNA form, the CDR3 reads TGTGCCAGCAGCTTCTATCGACAGGGAATGGAGACCCAGTACTTC. Its protein product is CASSFYRQGMETQYF.

The chain recombines TRBV6-1 with TRBJ2-5, with a possible D match to TRBD2 (6 bases). The V gene's germline CDR1 is MNHNS and CDR2 SASEGT. The CDR3 spans 19 residues. V lost 0 bases to trimming and J lost 2 bases, with 22 bases between them. The CDR3 loop reads CASSEAWKGRPGSQETQYF. As DNA, the CDR3 is TGTGCCAGCAGTGAAGCCTGGAAAGGGAGGCCCGGCAGTCAAGAGACCCAGTACTTC.

This clone was seen more than once but under ten times. The chain couples TRBV29-1 to TRBJ2-7; weak D call: TRBD2 (7 bases). Germline CDR1 reads SQVTM; CDR2 reads ANQGSEA. V was shortened by 5 bases and J by 3 bases, with 23 bases between the two germline ends. The CDR3 is 16 residues long. The CDR3 spells CSVIVARGGGSYEQYF. The CDR3 nucleotides are TGCAGCGTTATTGTGGCACGCGGGGGCGGAAGCTACGAGCAGTACTTC.

This clone was seen only a few times. Other nucleotide sequences from this sample produce the same CDR3. The chain employs TRBV4-3 and TRBJ2-7; 9 bases are a match to TRBD1. CDR1 is LGHNA, CDR2 YSLEER, per germline. V gave up 3 bases and J gave up 0 bases; unmatched junction bases: 0. There are 14 residues in the CDR3. CDR3 DNA sequence: TGCGCCAGCAGCCAGGGACAGGGCTCCTACGAGCAGTACTTC. Translated: CASSQGQGSYEQYF.